This T cell receptor (beta chain) stems from a study of cytotoxic CD8 clonotypes in ibrutinib-treated CLL. CDR1 is SQVTM and CDR2 is ANQGSEA in the germline V gene. V gave up 5 bases and J gave up 9 bases; unmatched junction bases: 14. This CDR3 is 15 amino acids long. Study-wide results and limits: Progressing and sustained-remission patients had different sampling times.

The protocol was immunoSEQ multiplex PCR, while the TCRdb copy is restricted to in-frame clones and leaves out a portion. Counted here are more than 200,000 clones, 70% occurring once; the ten biggest clones make up over 15%. Note on this clone: Its specificity is not known.

The sequenced sample was PBMCs, obtained after 24 months of ibrutinib treatment. The chain is built from TRBV29-1 and TRBJ2-1, with TRBD1 matching 9 bases. The clonotype was recovered from a human donor with chronic lymphocytic leukemia. The CDR3 spells CSVQTGTGSTLEQFF. The CDR3 DNA reads as TGCAGCGTTCAAACCGGGACAGGGTCTACCCTTGAGCAGTTCTTC.